A selection of T cell receptor beta chains follows, all from one sample in a study of post-analysis software for immune sequencing data. TCRdb used MiXCR to reprocess the PCR reads, holding one entry per CDR3 protein. Of fewer than 850,000 distinct CDR3 sequences in the sample, 25% to 30% were seen once. What was sequenced was blood. The source of these receptors is a girl aged 5 to 17 with multiple sclerosis. CDR3s include the opening cysteine and the closing phenylalanine or tryptophan. D genes are given only for firm matches. Clone size is not always given. Where it is, it says once, few, many or a class for expanded clones.

abundance	v_gene	j_gene	d_gene	CDR3aa	CDR3nt
.	TRBV12-2	TRBJ2-1	.	CASRDSGGTSGYNEQFF	TGTGCAAGTCGCGATAGCGGTGGGACTAGCGGCTACAATGAGCAGTTCTTC
.	TRBV7-8	TRBJ2-3	TRBD2	CASSQRGVADTQYF	TGTGCCAGCAGTCAACGGGGGGTGGCAGATACGCAGTATTTT
.	TRBV21-1	TRBJ1-5	.	CASSKFSGRGRVCQPQHF	TGTGCCAGCAGCAAATTTTCAGGGAGGGGGCGAGTTTGCCAGCCCCAGCATTTT
.	TRBV7-9	TRBJ2-3	.	CASSRKGASGTDTQYF	TGTGCCAGCAGCCGAAAGGGGGCTAGCGGGACAGATACGCAGTATTTT
few	TRBV27	TRBJ2-7	TRBD1	CASSPETGGSYEQYF	TGTGCCAGCAGCCCTGAGACAGGGGGCTCCTACGAGCAGTACTTC
.	TRBV20-1	TRBJ2-5	.	CSARGGTETQYF	TGCAGTGCTAGAGGGGGGACGGAGACCCAGTACTTC
few	TRBV3-1	TRBJ1-2	.	CASRSGVEGYTF	TGTGCCAGCAGGTCAGGGGTCGAAGGCTACACCTTC
many	TRBV4-3	TRBJ2-7	.	CASSQWQGSYEQYF	TGCGCCAGCAGCCAATGGCAGGGAAGCTACGAGCAGTACTTC
few	TRBV5-5	TRBJ2-1	TRBD1	CASSERVPRDRGISYNEQFF	TGTGCCAGCAGCGAGCGGGTACCGAGAGACAGGGGAATTTCCTACAATGAGCAGTTCTTC
.	TRBV27	TRBJ1-1	.	CASSFAPRTEAFF	TGTGCCAGCAGTTTCGCTCCTCGAACTGAAGCTTTCTTT
.	TRBV28	TRBJ2-5	.	CASSLDEDSQETQYF	TGTGCCAGCAGTTTAGACGAGGACAGCCAAGAGACCCAGTACTTC
.	TRBV7-2	TRBJ2-7	.	CTSSPGGLWSYEQYF	TGTACCAGCAGCCCAGGGGGACTTTGGTCCTACGAGCAGTACTTC
.	TRBV2	TRBJ1-1	.	CASSEGGGHTEAFF	TGTGCCAGCAGTGAAGGGGGGGGGCACACTGAAGCTTTCTTT
few	TRBV5-1	TRBJ1-5	.	CASSLDTNGNQPQHF	TGCGCCAGCAGCTTAGATACCAATGGCAATCAGCCCCAGCATTTT
few	TRBV6-1	TRBJ1-2	.	CASSEGRGPGYGYTF	TGTGCCAGCAGTGAAGGTAGAGGGCCTGGCTATGGCTACACCTTC
few	TRBV29-1	TRBJ1-4	.	CSVGWPNEKLFF	TGCAGCGTTGGCTGGCCTAATGAAAAACTGTTTTTT
many	TRBV29-1	TRBJ2-3	.	CSVEDYVWDSTDTQYF	TGCAGCGTTGAAGATTATGTGTGGGATAGCACAGATACGCAGTATTTT
.	TRBV12-3/TRBV12-4	TRBJ2-6	TRBD1	CASSFPQGALSGANVLTF	TGTGCCAGCAGTTTCCCTCAGGGGGCGCTCTCTGGGGCCAACGTCCTGACTTTC
.	TRBV6-5	TRBJ1-2	TRBD1	CASSYTKTGAYGYTF	TGTGCCAGCAGTTACACCAAAACAGGGGCCTATGGCTATACCTTC
many	TRBV29-1	TRBJ2-4	TRBD2	CSAAGVGNIQYF	TGCAGCGCCGCGGGAGTGGGAAACATTCAGTACTTC
.	TRBV6-1	TRBJ1-1	.	CASRATQTTEAFF	TGTGCCAGCAGGGCAACGCAGACCACTGAAGCTTTCTTT
.	TRBV18	TRBJ2-7	.	CASSLNLWAPKGGEQYF	TGTGCCAGCTCACTAAACCTATGGGCCCCCAAGGGGGGGGAGCAGTACTTC
many	TRBV29-1	TRBJ2-5	.	CSVGWGRGETQYF	TGCAGCGTTGGTTGGGGCCGCGGGGAGACCCAGTACTTC
many	TRBV20-1	TRBJ2-7	.	CSAGPVASARYEQYF	TGCAGTGCAGGCCCTGTGGCTAGCGCCCGCTACGAGCAGTACTTC